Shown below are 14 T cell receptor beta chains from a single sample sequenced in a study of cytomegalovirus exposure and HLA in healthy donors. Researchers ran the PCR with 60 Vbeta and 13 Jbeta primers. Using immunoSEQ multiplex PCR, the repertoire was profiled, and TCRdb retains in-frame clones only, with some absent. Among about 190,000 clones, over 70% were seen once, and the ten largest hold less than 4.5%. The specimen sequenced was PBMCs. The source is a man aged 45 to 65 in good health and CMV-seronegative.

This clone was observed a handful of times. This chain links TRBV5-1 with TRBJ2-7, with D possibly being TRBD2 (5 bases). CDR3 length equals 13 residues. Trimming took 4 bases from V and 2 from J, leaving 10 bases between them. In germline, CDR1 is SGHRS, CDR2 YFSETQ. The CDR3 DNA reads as TGCGCCAGCAGCCCGGGGAGTGCCTACGAGCAGTACTTC. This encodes CASSPGSAYEQYF.

The CDR3 bases are TGTGCCAGCACACCCCCCACCCCACTTGAAGCTTTCTTT. This encodes CASTPPTPLEAFF. The chain is built from TRBV9 and TRBJ1-1; no clear D gene. V was cut by 6 bases and J by 7 bases, with 16 bases left in between. Germline CDR1 reads SGDLS; CDR2 reads YYNGEE. The CDR3 spans 13 residues. The variable domain in full, completed from reference TRBV9 and TRBJ1-1, reads DSGVTQTPKHLITATGQRVTLRCSPRSGDLSVYWYQQSLDQGLQFLIQYYNGEERAKGNILERFSAQQFPDLHSELNLSSLELGDSALYFCASTPPTPLEAFFGQGTRLTVV.

The CDR3 DNA reads as TGTGCCAGTAGTATTGAGGGAGGTTACGAGCAGTACTTC. This translates into CASSIEGGYEQYF. This chain uses TRBV19 with TRBJ2-7, with TRBD2 as a possible D gene (6 bases). The germline V gene has CDR1 LNHDA and CDR2 SQIVND (reference sequence). Trimming removed 3 bases at V and 4 bases at J, with 10 bases between. The CDR3 totals 13 residues.

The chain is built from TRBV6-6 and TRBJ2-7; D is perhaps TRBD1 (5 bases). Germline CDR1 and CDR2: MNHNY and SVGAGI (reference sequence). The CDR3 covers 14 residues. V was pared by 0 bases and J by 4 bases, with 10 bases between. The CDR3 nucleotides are TGTGCCAGCAGTTACTCGACAGTCCTTTACGAGCAGTACTTC. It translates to CASSYSTVLYEQYF.

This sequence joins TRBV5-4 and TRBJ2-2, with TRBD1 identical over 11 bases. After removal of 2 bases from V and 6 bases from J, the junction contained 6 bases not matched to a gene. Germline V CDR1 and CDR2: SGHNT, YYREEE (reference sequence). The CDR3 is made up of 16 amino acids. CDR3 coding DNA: TGTGCCAGCAGCTTAGGACAGGGGGCTATACCCGGGGAGCTGTTTTTT. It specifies CASSLGQGAIPGELFF.

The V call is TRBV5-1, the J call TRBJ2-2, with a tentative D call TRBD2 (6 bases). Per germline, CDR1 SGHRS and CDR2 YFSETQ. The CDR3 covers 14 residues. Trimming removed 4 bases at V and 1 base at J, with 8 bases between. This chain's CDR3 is CASSRRGNTGELFF. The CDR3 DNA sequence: TGCGCCAGCAGCCGGCGGGGGAACACCGGGGAGCTGTTTTTT.

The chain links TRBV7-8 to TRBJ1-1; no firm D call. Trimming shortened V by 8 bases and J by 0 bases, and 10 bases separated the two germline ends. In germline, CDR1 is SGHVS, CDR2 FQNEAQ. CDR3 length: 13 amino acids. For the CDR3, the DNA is TGTGCCAGCGGGGAGAGAATGAACACTGAAGCTTTCTTT. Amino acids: CASGERMNTEAFF.

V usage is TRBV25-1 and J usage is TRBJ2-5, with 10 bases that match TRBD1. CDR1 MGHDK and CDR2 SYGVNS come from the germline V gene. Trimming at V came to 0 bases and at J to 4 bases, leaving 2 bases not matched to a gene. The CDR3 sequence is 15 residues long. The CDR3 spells CASSEYGQGGETQYF. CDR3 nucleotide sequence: TGTGCCAGCAGTGAATACGGACAGGGGGGAGAGACCCAGTACTTC.

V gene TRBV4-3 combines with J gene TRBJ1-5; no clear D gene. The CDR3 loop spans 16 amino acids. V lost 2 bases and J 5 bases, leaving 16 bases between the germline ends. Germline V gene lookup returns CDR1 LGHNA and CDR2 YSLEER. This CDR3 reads CASSQSRARGDQPQHF. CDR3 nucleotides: TGCGCCAGCAGCCAAAGTCGGGCCCGGGGTGATCAGCCCCAGCATTTT.

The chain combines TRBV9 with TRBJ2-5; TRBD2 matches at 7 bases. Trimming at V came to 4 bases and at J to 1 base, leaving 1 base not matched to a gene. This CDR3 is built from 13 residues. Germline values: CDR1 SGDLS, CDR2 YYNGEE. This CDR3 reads CASSRGVQETQYF. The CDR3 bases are TGTGCCAGCAGCCGGGGGGTCCAAGAGACCCAGTACTTC.

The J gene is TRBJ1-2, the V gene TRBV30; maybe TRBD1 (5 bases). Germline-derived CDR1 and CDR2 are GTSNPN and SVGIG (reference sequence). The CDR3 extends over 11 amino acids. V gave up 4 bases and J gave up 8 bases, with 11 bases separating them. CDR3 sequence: CAWNTGPGYTF. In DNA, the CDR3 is TGTGCCTGGAATACAGGCCCCGGCTACACCTTC.

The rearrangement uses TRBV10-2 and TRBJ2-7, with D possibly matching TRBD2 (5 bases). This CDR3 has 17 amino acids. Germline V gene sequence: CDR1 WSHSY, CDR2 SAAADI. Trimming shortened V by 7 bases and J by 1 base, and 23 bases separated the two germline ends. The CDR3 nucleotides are TGCGCCAGCATTTCCTCGGGGAGAAAAGTTATGTCCTACGAGCAGTACTTC. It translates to CASISSGRKVMSYEQYF.

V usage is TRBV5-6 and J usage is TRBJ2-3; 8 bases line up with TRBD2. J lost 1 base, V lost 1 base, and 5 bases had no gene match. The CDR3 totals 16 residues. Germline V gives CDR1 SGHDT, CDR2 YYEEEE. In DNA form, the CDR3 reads TGTGCCAGCAGCTTGCGGGGGGGATTGGGCACAGATACGCAGTATTTT. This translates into CASSLRGGLGTDTQYF.

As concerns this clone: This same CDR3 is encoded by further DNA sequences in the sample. CDR3 loop: CASSLWRGASYEQYF. The CDR3, as DNA: TGTGCCAGCAGCTTATGGCGGGGGGCCTCCTACGAGCAGTACTTC. The chain links TRBV7-2 to TRBJ2-7; TRBD2 aligns across 8 bases. The CDR3 loop spans 15 amino acids. Germline V gene lookup returns CDR1 SGHTA and CDR2 FQGNSA. Trimming took 2 bases from V and 0 from J; bases not matched to a gene: 3.